Listed below are T cell receptor beta chains from one sample, sequenced in a study of blood T cell repertoires in COVID-19. The protocol was immunoSEQ multiplex PCR, while the TCRdb copy is restricted to in-frame clones and leaves out a portion. The sample lists more than 120,000 clones; approximately 87% were seen once. Sequenced sample: peripheral blood. These receptor sequences come from a woman aged 45-60 years with active or convalescent COVID-19. The CDR3 runs from the conserved cysteine through the conserved F or W. A D gene is named only where the DNA matches it firmly. The size field is filled for only some rows; it gives once, few, many or a size class.

J gene,clone size,D gene,V gene,CDR3 length,CDR3 DNA,CDR3 protein
TRBJ2-7,once,.,TRBV30,14,TGTGCCTGGAGTGTAGGCGGGATATTCTACGAGCAGTACTTC,CAWSVGGIFYEQYF
TRBJ2-1,once,.,TRBV21-1,15,TGTGCCAGCAGCAAAGATAGGGGCAGCTACAATGAGCAGTTCTTC,CASSKDRGSYNEQFF
TRBJ2-3,once,.,TRBV7-3,17,TGTGCCAGCAGCCTCTACGGGCCGGGAAGCACGACAGATACGCAGTATTTT,CASSLYGPGSTTDTQYF
TRBJ1-1,once,TRBD1,TRBV7-8,14,TGTGCCAGCAGCGAGACAGGGGGGACCACTGAAGCTTTCTTT,CASSETGGTTEAFF
TRBJ2-3,.,TRBD1,TRBV3-1/TRBV3-2,21,TGTGCCAGCAGCCAAGGAAGTTCAGTACAGGGGATGGTAGGTGGCACAGATACGCAGTATTTT,CASSQGSSVQGMVGGTDTQYF
TRBJ2-7,.,TRBD1,TRBV7-2,18,TGTGCCAGCAGCCTACGGACAGGGGGCCTCGCGGCAAACTACGAGCAGTACTTC,CASSLRTGGLAANYEQYF
TRBJ2-7,.,TRBD2,TRBV28,16,TGTGCCAGCAGGAGCCGGGAGGGTTTTTCATCCTACGAGCAGTACTTC,CASRSREGFSSYEQYF
TRBJ1-2,.,.,TRBV3-1/TRBV3-2,13,TGTGCCAGCAGCCAAGCGACGACAGATGGCTACACCTTC,CASSQATTDGYTF
TRBJ1-2,.,TRBD1,TRBV4-1,15,TGCGCCAGCAGCCAAGGGCAGGGGGGAAGGCTTGGCTACACCTTC,CASSQGQGGRLGYTF
TRBJ2-7,.,TRBD2,TRBV25-1,15,TGTGCCAGCAGTGGACTAGCGGGAGGCAAGGGCGAGCAGTACTTC,CASSGLAGGKGEQYF
TRBJ1-1,.,.,TRBV6-6,13,TGTGCCAGCAGATTTCGCGGGGACGTTGAAGCTTTCTTT,CASRFRGDVEAFF
TRBJ1-4,.,TRBD1,TRBV14,14,TGTGCCAGCAGCCCTCGGACAGGGAACGAAAAACTGTTTTTT,CASSPRTGNEKLFF
TRBJ1-2,few,TRBD1,TRBV5-1,15,TGCGCCAGCAGCTTGGCCAGGGGGCCTCCCTATGGCTACACCTTC,CASSLARGPPYGYTF
TRBJ2-7,.,TRBD1,TRBV5-4,15,TGTGCCAGCAGCCCGAAGGACAGGGCACCCAACGAGCAGTACTTC,CASSPKDRAPNEQYF
TRBJ2-5,.,.,TRBV18,13,TGTGCCAGCTCAATCGGGGAGATAGGGACCCAGTACTTC,CASSIGEIGTQYF
TRBJ2-3,.,.,TRBV9,13,TGTGCCAGCAGCCCCGACCGGGTCGATACGCAGTATTTT,CASSPDRVDTQYF